The 9 T cell receptor beta chains below come from one sample, sequenced in a study of OX40 agonist ivuxolimab in advanced cancers. The method was immunoSEQ multiplex PCR; TCRdb's version includes in-frame clones alone and lacks a portion of them. Altogether approximately 38,000 clones are present, less than 85% being singletons, with the ten largest covering under 9%. Source: CD4+ or CD8+ T cells sorted from blood, taken in a trial of the OX40 agonist ivuxolimab. These receptors were collected from an adult with an advanced solid tumor such as melanoma, head and neck, liver or kidney cancer.

The rearrangement links TRBV5-4 to TRBJ1-2, with 7 bases lining up with TRBD1. Germline trimming cut 0 bases from V and 8 bases from J; bases unmatched to any gene: 7. Germline lookup yields CDR1 SGHNT and CDR2 YYREEE (reference sequence). The CDR3 spans 14 residues. CDR3 amino acids: CASSLVSGGSGYTF. CDR3 DNA: TGTGCCAGCAGCTTGGTGTCAGGGGGTTCCGGCTACACCTTC.

The gene calls are TRBV4-1 and TRBJ2-5; D is unclear. Trimming shortened V by 0 bases and J by 0 bases, and 5 bases separated the two germline ends. The CDR3 loop spans 14 amino acids. CDR1 MGHRA and CDR2 YSYEKL come from the germline V gene. The CDR3 region is CASSQEAYQETQYF. For the CDR3, the DNA is TGCGCCAGCAGCCAAGAGGCCTACCAAGAGACCCAGTACTTC.

The chain has TRBV15 and TRBJ2-3; D remains unclear. This CDR3 has 13 residues. V shed 1 base and J shed 3 bases, with 5 bases lying between them. The germline V gene has CDR1 LNHNV and CDR2 YYDKDF (reference sequence). The CDR3 DNA reads TGTGCCACCAGCAGAGTTCAGACAGATACGCAGTATTTT. The encoded protein is CATSRVQTDTQYF.

This clone is a singleton in its sample. The rearrangement links TRBV4-3 to TRBJ2-1, with 8 bases lining up with TRBD2. V lost 4 bases, J lost 6 bases, and 5 bases stayed unmatched. The CDR3 is 14 residues long. Germline V gene sequence: CDR1 LGHNA, CDR2 YSLEER. The DNA for the CDR3 is TGCGCCAGCAGCCCGTCGGGAGGGGGCAATGAGCAGTTCTTC. Residues: CASSPSGGGNEQFF.

The genes are TRBV7-2 and TRBJ2-5, with D perhaps TRBD2 (6 bases). CDR3 size: 14 residues. V was clipped by 0 bases and J by 1 base, with 6 bases between them. From germline, CDR1 is SGHTA and CDR2 FQGNSA. CDR3 sequence: CASSLAGGQETQYF. The CDR3 DNA reads as TGTGCCAGCAGCTTAGCGGGAGGCCAAGAGACCCAGTACTTC.

The V call is TRBV10-1, the J call TRBJ1-1; D unresolved. V lost 3 bases to trimming and J lost 7 bases, with 15 bases between them. This CDR3 contains 14 residues. Germline-derived CDR1 and CDR2 are WNHNN and SYGVQD (reference sequence). The CDR3 region is CASSDRTPVSEAFF. For the CDR3, the DNA is TGCGCCAGCAGTGACCGGACCCCGGTGAGTGAAGCTTTCTTT.

This chain uses TRBV30 with TRBJ1-2; D not resolved. The V end was cut by 0 bases, the J end by 7 bases, with 6 bases between. The germline gives CDR1 GTSNPN, CDR2 SVGIG (reference sequence). There are 11 residues in the CDR3. The CDR3 DNA reads TGTGCCTGGAGTGTATTTTTTGGCTACACCTTC. It encodes CAWSVFFGYTF.

V usage is TRBV7-8 and J usage is TRBJ1-2; D is unresolved. Germline V gene sequence: CDR1 SGHVS, CDR2 FQNEAQ. CDR3 size: 15 residues. The V end was cut by 2 bases, the J end by 4 bases, with 14 bases between. Here the CDR3 DNA reads TGTGCCAGCAGCTTAAATGGGGTTGGGAGCTATGGCTACACCTTC. As protein: CASSLNGVGSYGYTF. Combining the CDR3 with reference TRBV7-8 and TRBJ1-2 gives the whole variable domain GAGVSQSPRYKVAKRGQDVALRCDPISGHVSLFWYQQALGQGPEFLTYFQNEAQLDKSGLPSDRFFAERPEGSVSTLKIQRTQQEDSAVYLCASSLNGVGSYGYTFGSGTRLTVV.

V gene TRBV5-5 combines with J gene TRBJ2-1; no clear D gene. CDR3 size: 11 residues. Trimming took 2 bases from V and 4 from J, leaving 1 base between them. The V gene's germline CDR1 is SGHKS and CDR2 YYEKEE (reference sequence). The CDR3 region is CASSFYNEQFF. CDR3 coding DNA: TGTGCCAGCAGCTTTTACAATGAGCAGTTCTTC.